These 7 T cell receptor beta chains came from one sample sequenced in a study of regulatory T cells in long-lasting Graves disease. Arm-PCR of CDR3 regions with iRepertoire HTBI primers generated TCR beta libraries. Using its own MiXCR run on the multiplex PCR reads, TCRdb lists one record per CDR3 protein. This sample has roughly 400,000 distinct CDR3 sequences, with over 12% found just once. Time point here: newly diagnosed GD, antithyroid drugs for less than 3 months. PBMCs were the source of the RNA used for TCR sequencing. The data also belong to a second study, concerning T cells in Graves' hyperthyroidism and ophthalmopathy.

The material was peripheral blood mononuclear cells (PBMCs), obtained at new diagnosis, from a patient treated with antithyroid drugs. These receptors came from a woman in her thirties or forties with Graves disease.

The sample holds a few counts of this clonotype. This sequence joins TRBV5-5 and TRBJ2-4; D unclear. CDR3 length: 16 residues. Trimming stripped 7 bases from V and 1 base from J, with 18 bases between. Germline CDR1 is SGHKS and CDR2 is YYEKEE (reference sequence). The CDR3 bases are TGTGCCAGCGGCCCCGGACCGGTGGTGGCCAAAAACATTCAGTACTTC. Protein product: CASGPGPVVAKNIQYF. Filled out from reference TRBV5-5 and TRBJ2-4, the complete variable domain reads DAGVTQSPTHLIKTRGQQVTLRCSPISGHKSVSWYQQVLGQGPQFIFQYYEKEERGRGNFPDRFSARQFPNYSSELNVNALLLGDSALYLCASGPGPVVAKNIQYFGAGTRLSVL.

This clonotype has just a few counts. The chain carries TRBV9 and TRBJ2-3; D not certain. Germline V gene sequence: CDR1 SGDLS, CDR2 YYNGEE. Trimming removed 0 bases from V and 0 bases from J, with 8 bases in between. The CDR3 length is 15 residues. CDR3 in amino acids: CASSVAAFSTDTQYF. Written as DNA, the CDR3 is TGTGCCAGCAGCGTAGCTGCCTTTAGCACAGATACGCAGTATTTT.

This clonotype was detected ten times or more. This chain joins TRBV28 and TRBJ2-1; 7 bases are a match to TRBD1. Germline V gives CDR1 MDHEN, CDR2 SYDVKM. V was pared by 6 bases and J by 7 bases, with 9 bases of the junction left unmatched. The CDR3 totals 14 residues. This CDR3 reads CASRDDRAENEQFF. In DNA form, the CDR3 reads TGTGCCAGCAGAGACGACAGGGCAGAGAATGAGCAGTTCTTC.

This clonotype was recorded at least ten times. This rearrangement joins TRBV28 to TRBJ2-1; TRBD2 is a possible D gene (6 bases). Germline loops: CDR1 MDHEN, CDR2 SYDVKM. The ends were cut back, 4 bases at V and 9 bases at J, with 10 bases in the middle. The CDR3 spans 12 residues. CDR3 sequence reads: CASSSLGGEQFF. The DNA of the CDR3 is TGTGCCAGCAGTTCATTGGGGGGTGAGCAGTTCTTC.

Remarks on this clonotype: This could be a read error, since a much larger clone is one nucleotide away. In DNA form, the CDR3 reads TGTGCCAGCAGCAATGTGGCAGGGGAAGCGGAGACCCAGTACTTC. Protein product: CASSNVAGEAETQYF. The chain couples TRBV5-8 to TRBJ2-5; TRBD1 is a possible D gene (6 bases). The CDR3 extends over 15 amino acids. Trimming removed 4 bases from V and 5 bases from J, with 18 bases in between. Germline CDR1 reads SGHTS; CDR2 reads YDEGEE. Using reference TRBV5-8 and TRBJ2-5 for the parts outside the CDR3, the full variable domain is EAGVTQSPTHLIKTRGQQATLRCSPISGHTSVYWYQQALGLGLQFLLWYDEGEERNRGNFPPRFSGRQFPNYSSELNVNALELEDSALYLCASSNVAGEAETQYFGPGTRLLVL.

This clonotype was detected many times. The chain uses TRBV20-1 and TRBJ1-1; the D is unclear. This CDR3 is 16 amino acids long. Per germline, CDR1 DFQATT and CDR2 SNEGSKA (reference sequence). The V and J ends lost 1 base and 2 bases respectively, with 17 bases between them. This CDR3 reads CSARGLIGIGNTEAFF. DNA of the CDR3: TGCAGTGCTAGAGGGTTGATAGGGATCGGTAACACTGAAGCTTTCTTT.

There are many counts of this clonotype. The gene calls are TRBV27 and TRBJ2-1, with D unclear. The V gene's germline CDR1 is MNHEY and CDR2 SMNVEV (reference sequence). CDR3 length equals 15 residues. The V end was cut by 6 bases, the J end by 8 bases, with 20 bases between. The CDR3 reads CASRTSDPEVYEQFF. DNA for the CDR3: TGTGCCAGCAGGACAAGCGACCCCGAGGTTTATGAGCAGTTCTTC.